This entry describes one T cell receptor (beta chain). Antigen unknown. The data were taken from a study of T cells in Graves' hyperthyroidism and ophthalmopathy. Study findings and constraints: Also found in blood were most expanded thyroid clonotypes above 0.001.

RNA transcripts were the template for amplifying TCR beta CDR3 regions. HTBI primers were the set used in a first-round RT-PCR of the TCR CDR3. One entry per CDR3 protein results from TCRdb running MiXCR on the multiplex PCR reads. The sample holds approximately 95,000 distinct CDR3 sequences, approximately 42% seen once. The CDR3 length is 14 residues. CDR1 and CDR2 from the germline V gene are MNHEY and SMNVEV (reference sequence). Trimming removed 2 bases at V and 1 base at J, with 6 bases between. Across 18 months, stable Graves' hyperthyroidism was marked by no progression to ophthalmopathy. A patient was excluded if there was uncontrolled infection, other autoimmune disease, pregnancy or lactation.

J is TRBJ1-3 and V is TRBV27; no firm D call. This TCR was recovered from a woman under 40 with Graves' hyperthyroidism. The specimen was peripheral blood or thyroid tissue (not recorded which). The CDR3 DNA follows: TGTGCCAGCAGTTTAAAGTCTTCTGGAAACACCATATATTTT. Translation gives CASSLKSSGNTIYF.